This TCR beta chain was captured in a study of T cell repertoires in cytomegalovirus infection. In the study overall: Through public TCR beta signatures, both CMV infection and matching HLA type were indicated. Points from the study as a whole: Within the response measured ex vivo, HLA-C-restricted CMV-specific TCR beta clonotypes were dominant. People with CMV and the relevant HLA were identified by cumulative public TCR beta family frequency.

MiXCR, run by TCRdb on the reads, gives a single entry per CDR3 protein. The table has 400,000 to 600,000 distinct CDR3 sequences, 40% to 50% seen once. Concerning this clonotype: Its antigen is currently unknown.

Trimming left V 7 bases short and J 4 bases short, with 6 bases between. The CDR3 is made up of 11 amino acids. The germline gives CDR1 MNHEY, CDR2 SVGAGI. The sequence came from a human donor in good health (CMV status not recorded). Some clones in this sample may be carry-over from other donors' samples. The chain joins TRBV6-5 to TRBJ2-3; D call uncertain. The sequencing here drew on cultured PBMCs, taken from culture after CMV antigen stimulation. The CDR3 reads CASKRADTQYF. The CDR3 DNA is TGTGCCAGCAAGAGAGCAGATACGCAGTATTTT.